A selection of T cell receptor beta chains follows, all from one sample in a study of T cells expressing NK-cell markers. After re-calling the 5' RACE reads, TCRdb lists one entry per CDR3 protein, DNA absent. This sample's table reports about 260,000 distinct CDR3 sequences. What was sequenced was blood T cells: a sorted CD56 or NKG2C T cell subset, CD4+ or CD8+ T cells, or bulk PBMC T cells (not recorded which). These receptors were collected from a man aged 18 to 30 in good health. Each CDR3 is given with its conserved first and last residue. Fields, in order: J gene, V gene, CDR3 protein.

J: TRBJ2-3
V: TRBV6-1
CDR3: CASSRRTSTDTQYF

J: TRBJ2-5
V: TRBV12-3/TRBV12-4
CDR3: CASSFGGVEETQYF

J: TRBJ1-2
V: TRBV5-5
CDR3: CASRTFDSNYGYTF

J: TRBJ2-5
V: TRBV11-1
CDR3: CASSFLRGTSGSRETQYF

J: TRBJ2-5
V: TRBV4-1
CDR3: CASSQELAVGETQYF

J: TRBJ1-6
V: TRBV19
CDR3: CASRTHGGDNSPLHF

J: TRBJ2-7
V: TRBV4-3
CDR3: CASSQHAMGREQYF

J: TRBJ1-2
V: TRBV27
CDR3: CASSHDRGRNYGYTF

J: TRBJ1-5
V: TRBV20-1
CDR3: CSATMGLGAGNQPQHF

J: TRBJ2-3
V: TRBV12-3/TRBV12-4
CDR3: CASSLVAGWDTQYF

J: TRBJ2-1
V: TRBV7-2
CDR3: CASSSAGLAYNEQFF

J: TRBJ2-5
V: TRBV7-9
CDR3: CASSLEPARQETQYF

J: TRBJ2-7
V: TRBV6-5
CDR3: CASSIQGVGGADEQYF

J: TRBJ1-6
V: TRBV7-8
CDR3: CASSLESGRGRSPLHF

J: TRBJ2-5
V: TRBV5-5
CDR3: CASSYGDYRETQYF

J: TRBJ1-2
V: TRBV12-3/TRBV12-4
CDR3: CASSPWTAAGYGYTF

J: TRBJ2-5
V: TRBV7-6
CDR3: CASSLEPGQQETQYF

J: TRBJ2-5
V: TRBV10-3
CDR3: CAISSGRGEETQYF

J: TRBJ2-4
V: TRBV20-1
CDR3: CSARPVLAVVAKNIQYF

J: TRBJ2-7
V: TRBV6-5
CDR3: CASSSTTSGRPYEQYF

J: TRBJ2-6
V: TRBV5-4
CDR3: CASSYAASGANVLTF

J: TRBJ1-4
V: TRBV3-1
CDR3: CASSQDGNRIFF

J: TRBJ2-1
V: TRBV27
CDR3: CASSLWADYNEQFF

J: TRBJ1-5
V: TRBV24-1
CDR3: CATSGQGNQPQHF